One T cell receptor (beta chain) is described in this entry. Its antigen remains unknown. This specimen comes from a study of vaccination effects on CD4 cells after COVID-19. Whole-study findings and limits: By a late point after vaccination, infection- and vaccine-induced clones had shrunk markedly through clonal contraction.

TCRdb's copy holds only in-frame clones and misses some; the assay was immunoSEQ multiplex PCR. This sample has some 70,000 clones; roughly 80% occur once, and the top ten carry 12%. Germline assignment: CDR1 SGHRS and CDR2 YFSETQ. Deletions cut 4 bases from V and 1 base from J, with 14 bases between. The CDR3 spans 15 residues. ViraFEST expansion of antigen-specific CD4+ T cells with viral peptide pools preceded sequencing. At the end of roughly 9 days of culture, CD4+ T cells were isolated. Recipients of the vaccine had no prior SARS-CoV-2 infection and negative nucleocapsid antibodies. The clonotype originates from a human donor who received a COVID-19 vaccine. Source: CD4+ T cells from PBMCs cultured with SARS-CoV-2 spike peptides, taken before COVID-19 vaccination. This chain joins TRBV5-1 and TRBJ2-5; possibly TRBD2 for D (6 bases). The DNA of the CDR3 is TGCGCCAGCAGCACCAGTGGGACTGGCCAAGAGACCCAGTACTTC. As protein: CASSTSGTGQETQYF.